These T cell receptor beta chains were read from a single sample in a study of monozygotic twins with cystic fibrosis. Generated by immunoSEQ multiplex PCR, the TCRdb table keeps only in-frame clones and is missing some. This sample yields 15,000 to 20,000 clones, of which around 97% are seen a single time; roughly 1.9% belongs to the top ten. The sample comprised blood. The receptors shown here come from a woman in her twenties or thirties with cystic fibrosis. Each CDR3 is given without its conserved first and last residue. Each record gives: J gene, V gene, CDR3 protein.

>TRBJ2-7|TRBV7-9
ASSSTGMMYYEQY
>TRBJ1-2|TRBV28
ASSRGQTANYGYT
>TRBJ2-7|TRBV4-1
ASSQDPGAVRY
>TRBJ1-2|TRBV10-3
AISEISRGNYGYT
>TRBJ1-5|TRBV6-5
ASSTLSGDQPQH
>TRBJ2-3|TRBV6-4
ASSDSAGTDTQY
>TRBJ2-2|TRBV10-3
AIKSPRVLAGPSFGELF
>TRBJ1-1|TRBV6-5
ASSYSPVNTEAF
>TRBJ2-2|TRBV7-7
ASSLGYLGELF
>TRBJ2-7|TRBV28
ASAPLTHSYEQY
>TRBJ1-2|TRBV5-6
ASSPPRGFGGYT
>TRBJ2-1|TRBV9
ASSVSGGPWNEQF
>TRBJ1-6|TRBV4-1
ASSQNPPGNSPLH
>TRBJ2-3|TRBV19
ASTLGTGADTQY
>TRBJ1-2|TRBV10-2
ASRTGGLGYT
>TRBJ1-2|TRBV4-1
ASSQDQGSPAGYGYT
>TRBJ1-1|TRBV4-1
ASSLIGRETEAF
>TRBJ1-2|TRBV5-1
ASSLERFHGYT
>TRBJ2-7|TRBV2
ASSKVGPSYEQY
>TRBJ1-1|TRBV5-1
ASSVGGNTEAF
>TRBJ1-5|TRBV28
ASSAQGRGQPQH
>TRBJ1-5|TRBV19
AGGQDQPQH
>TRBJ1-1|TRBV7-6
ASSPRPQGTGDLLVVCTEAF
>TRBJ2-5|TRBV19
ASEGIGTGNSETQY
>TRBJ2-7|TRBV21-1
ASSKGYKRGTYEQY
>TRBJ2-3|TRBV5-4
ASSSDRGPGDTQY
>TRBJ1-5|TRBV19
ASSIPDQPQH
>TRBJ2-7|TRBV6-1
ASSATGWEQY
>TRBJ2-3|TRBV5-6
ASSLSGLANVIGTDTQY